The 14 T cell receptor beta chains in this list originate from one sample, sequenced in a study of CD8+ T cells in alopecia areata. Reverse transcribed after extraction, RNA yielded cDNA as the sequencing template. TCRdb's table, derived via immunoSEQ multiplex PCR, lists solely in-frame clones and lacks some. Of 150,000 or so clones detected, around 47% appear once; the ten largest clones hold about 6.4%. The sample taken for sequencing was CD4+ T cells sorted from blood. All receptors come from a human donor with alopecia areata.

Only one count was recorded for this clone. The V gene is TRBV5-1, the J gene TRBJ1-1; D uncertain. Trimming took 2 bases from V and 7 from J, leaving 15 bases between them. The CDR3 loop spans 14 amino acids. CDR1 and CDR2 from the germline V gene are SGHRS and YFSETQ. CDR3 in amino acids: CASSLAHTAGEAFF. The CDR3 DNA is TGCGCCAGCAGCTTAGCCCACACGGCAGGTGAAGCTTTCTTT.

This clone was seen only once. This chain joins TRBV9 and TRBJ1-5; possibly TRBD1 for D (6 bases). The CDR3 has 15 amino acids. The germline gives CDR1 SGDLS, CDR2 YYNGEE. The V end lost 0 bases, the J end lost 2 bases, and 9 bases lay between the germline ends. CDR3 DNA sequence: TGTGCCAGCAGCGTAGGGGGGCATGGCAATCAGCCCCAGCATTTT. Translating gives CASSVGGHGNQPQHF.

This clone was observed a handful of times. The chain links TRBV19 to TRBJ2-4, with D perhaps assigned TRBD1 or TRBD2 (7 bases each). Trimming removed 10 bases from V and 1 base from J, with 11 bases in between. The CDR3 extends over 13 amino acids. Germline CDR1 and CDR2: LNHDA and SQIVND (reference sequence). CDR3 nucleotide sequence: TGTGCCACCAGGGGGGGGGCCAAAAACATTCAGTACTTC. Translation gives CATRGGAKNIQYF.

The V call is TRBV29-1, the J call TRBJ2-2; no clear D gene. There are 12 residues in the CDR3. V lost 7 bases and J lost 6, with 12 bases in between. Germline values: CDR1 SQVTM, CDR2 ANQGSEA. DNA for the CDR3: TGCAGCGCCCGACCTAGGGCCGGGGAGCTGTTTTTT. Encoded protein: CSARPRAGELFF.

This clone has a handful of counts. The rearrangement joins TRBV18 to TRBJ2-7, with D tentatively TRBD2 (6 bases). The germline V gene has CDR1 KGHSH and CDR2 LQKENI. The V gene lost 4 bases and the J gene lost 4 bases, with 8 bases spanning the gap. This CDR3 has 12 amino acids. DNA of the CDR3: TGTGCCAGCTCACGGGGGGAGTACGAGCAGTACTTC. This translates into CASSRGEYEQYF.

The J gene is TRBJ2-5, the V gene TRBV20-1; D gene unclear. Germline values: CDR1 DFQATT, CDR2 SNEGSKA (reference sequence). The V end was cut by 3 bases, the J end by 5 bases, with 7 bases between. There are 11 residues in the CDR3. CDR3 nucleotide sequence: TGCAGTGCTAGTTGGGGTGAGACCCAGTACTTC. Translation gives CSASWGETQYF.

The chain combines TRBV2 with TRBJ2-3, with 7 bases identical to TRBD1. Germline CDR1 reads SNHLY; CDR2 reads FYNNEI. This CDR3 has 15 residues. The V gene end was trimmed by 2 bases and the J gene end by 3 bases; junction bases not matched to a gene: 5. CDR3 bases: TGTGCCAGCAGTGAAACCCTACAGGGGACAGATACGCAGTATTTT. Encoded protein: CASSETLQGTDTQYF.

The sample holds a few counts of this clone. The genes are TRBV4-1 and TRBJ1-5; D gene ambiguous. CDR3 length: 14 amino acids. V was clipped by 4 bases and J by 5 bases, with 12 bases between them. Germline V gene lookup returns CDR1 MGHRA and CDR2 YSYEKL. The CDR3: CASSRNLMDQPQHF. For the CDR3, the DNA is TGCGCCAGCAGCCGAAATCTGATGGATCAGCCCCAGCATTTT.

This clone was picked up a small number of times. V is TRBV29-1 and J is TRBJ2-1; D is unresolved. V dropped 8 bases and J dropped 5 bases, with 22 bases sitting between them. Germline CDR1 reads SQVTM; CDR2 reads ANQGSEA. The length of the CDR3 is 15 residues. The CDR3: CSLSSRMAANNEQFF. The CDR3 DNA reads TGCAGCTTAAGTTCGAGGATGGCAGCGAACAATGAGCAGTTCTTC.

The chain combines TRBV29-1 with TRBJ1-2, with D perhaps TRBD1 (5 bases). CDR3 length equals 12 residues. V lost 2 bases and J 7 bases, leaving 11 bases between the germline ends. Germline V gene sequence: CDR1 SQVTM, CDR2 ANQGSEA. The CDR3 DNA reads TGCAGCGTTGAACGCAGGGCGGGTGGCTACACCTTC. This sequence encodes CSVERRAGGYTF.

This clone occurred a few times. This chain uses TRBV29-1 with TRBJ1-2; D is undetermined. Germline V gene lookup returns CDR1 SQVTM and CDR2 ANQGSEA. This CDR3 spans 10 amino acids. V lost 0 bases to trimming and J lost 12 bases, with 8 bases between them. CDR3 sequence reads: CSVEDWVDTF. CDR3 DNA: TGCAGCGTTGAAGATTGGGTCGACACCTTC.

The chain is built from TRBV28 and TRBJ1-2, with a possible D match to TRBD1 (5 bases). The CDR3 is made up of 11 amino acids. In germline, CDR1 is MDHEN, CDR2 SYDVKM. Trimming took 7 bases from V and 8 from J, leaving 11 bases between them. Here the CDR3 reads CASTGLEGYTF. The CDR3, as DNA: TGTGCCAGCACAGGGTTGGAAGGCTACACCTTC.

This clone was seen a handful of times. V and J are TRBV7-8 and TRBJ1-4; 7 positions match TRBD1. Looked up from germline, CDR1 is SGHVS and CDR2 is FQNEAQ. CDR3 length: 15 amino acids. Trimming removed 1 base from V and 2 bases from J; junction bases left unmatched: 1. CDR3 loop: CASSLVQGTNEKLFF. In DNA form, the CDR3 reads TGTGCCAGCAGCTTAGTACAGGGGACTAATGAAAAACTGTTTTTT. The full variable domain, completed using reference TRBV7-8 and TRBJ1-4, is GAGVSQSPRYKVAKRGQDVALRCDPISGHVSLFWYQQALGQGPEFLTYFQNEAQLDKSGLPSDRFFAERPEGSVSTLKIQRTQQEDSAVYLCASSLVQGTNEKLFFGSGTQLSVL.

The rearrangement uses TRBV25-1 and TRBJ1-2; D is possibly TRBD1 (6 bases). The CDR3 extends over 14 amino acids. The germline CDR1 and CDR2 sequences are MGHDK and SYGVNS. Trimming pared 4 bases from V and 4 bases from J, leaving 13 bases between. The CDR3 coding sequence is TGTGCCAGCAGTGGACCAGGGGATCCCTATGGCTACACCTTC. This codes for CASSGPGDPYGYTF.